This record concerns one T cell receptor beta chain sequence. Antigen specificity is unknown. The sample carries other DNA sequences with the same CDR3. This sample was taken from a study of OX40 agonist ivuxolimab in advanced cancers. Study at large: Patients were dosed intravenously with ivuxolimab at 0.01 to 10 mg/kg every 2 weeks. Earlier treatment with anti-PD-1, anti-PD-L1 or anti-CTLA-4 was permitted, and roughly 40% had received some. General observations from the study: Low clonal expansion, among the lowest seen, marked partial responders at 0.1-3.0 mg/kg.

Baseline, cycle 4 day 1, and cycle 7 day 1 were the blood sampling points. Here immunoSEQ multiplex PCR was the method, and the copy in TCRdb shows in-frame clones only, minus some. The sample lists around 15,000 clones, 90% seen once, with over 25% in the top ten. V shed 0 bases and J shed 6 bases, with 6 bases lying between them. Germline CDR1 LGHNA, CDR2 YSLEER. There are 13 residues in the CDR3. The chain employs TRBV4-3 and TRBJ2-1, with D hard to call. This clonotype was obtained from an adult with an advanced solid tumor such as melanoma, head and neck, liver or kidney cancer. The specimen comprised CD4+ or CD8+ T cells sorted from blood, sampled in a trial of the OX40 agonist ivuxolimab. CDR3 loop: CASSQDYLNEQFF. CDR3 DNA: TGCGCCAGCAGCCAAGACTACCTCAATGAGCAGTTCTTC.